This T cell receptor (beta chain) was sequenced for a study of cytomegalovirus exposure and HLA in healthy donors. Study-level findings and limits: The classifier, whose performance was assessed in both the original and validation cohorts, reportedly diagnosed cytomegalovirus status with high specificity and sensitivity.

Trimming removed 5 bases from V and 4 bases from J, with 14 bases in between. This CDR3 spans 14 amino acids. Germline-derived CDR1 and CDR2 are SGHAT and FQNNGV. About this clone itself: The antigen remains undetermined.

The PCR made use of 60 Vbeta and 13 Jbeta primers. TCRdb's copy holds only in-frame clones and misses some; the assay was immunoSEQ multiplex PCR. The repertoire holds 130,000 or so clones, 75% seen once, with 2.9% in the top ten. This sequence joins TRBV11-2 and TRBJ1-1, with D perhaps TRBD1 (6 bases). This receptor was taken from a woman aged 40-49 years in good health and CMV-seropositive. Sequencing used PBMCs. CDR3 coding DNA: TGTGCCAGCAGCACACCGGACAGACCCACTGAAGCTTTCTTT. It encodes CASSTPDRPTEAFF.